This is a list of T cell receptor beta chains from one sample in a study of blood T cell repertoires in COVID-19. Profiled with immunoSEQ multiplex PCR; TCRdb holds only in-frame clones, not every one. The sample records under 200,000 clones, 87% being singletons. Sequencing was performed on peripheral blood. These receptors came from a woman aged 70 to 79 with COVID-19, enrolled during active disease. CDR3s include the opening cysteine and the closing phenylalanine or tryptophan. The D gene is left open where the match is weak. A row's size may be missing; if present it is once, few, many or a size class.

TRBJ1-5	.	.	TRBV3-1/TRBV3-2	TGTGCCAGCAGCCACTCAGGGGTGGATCAGCCCCAGCATTTT	CASSHSGVDQPQHF
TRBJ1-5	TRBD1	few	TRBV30	TGTGCCTGGAGGCACAGGGGGCTCGACAATCAGCCCCAGCATTTT	CAWRHRGLDNQPQHF
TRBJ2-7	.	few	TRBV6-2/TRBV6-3	TGTGCCAGCAGTTACCAGGGGTACTACGAGCAGTACTTC	CASSYQGYYEQYF
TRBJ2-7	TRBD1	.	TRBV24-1	TGTGCCACCAGTGAATCGGGACAGGGGCATCGGGTCGAGCAGTACTTC	CATSESGQGHRVEQYF
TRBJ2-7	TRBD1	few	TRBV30	TGTGCCCAACGGACAGGGCTGTACGAGCAGTACTTC	CAQRTGLYEQYF
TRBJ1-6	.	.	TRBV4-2	TGTGCCAGCAGCCGGAGGATCCGGAATTATAATTCACCCCTCCACTTT	CASSRRIRNYNSPLHF
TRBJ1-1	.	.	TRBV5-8	TGTGCCAGCAGCTTGGCAGGGATCACTGAAGCTTTCTTT	CASSLAGITEAFF
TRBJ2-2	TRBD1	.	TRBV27	TGTGCCAGCAGTCTTCCAGGACAGGGTAGTTGGACCGGGGAGCTGTTTTTT	CASSLPGQGSWTGELFF
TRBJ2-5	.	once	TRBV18	TGTGCCAGCTCACCAAGCAGGGGACAAGAGACCCAGTACTTC	CASSPSRGQETQYF
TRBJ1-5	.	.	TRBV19	TGTGCCAGTAGTATATTTAGCTTCAATCAGCCCCAGCATTTT	CASSIFSFNQPQHF
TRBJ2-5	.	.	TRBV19	TGTGCCAGTAGTGCGGACAACTTCCAAGAGACCCAGTACTTC	CASSADNFQETQYF
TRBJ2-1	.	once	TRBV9	TGTGCCAGCACGGGACATATAACGGACAATGAGCAGTTCTTC	CASTGHITDNEQFF
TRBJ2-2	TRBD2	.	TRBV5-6	TGTGCCAGCAGCTTGCCTACGGGAGGGGCCGGGGAGCTGTTTTTT	CASSLPTGGAGELFF
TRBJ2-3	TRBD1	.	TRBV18	TGTGCCAGCTCACCACCGGTCCCGGCACGCAGGGACAGAGGCCATCCAGATACGCAGTATTTT	CASSPPVPARRDRGHPDTQYF
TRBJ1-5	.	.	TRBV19	TGTGCCAGTACCTCCCCCTCGGGTGGCAATCAGCCCCAGCATTTT	CASTSPSGGNQPQHF
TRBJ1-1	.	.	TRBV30	TGTGCCTGGAGTGCCCGGGTCAAAAGTGAGGCTTTCTTT	CAWSARVKSEAFF
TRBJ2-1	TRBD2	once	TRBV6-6	TGTGCCAGCAGCCTAGCGGGGTTGGACTACAATGAGCAGTTCTTC	CASSLAGLDYNEQFF
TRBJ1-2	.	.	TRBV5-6	TGTGCCAGCAGCTGGGGGGGTTCCTATGGCTACACCTTC	CASSWGGSYGYTF
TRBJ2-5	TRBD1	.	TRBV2	TGTGCCACCTCGACAGGGCAAGAGACCCAGTACTTC	CATSTGQETQYF
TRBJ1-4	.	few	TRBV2	TGTGCCAGCAAACTCCAGGGGTCGTATGAAAAACTGTTTTTT	CASKLQGSYEKLFF
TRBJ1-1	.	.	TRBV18	TGTGCCAGCTCACCATCCCTTCTGACAGGCCGGACTGAAGCTTTCTTT	CASSPSLLTGRTEAFF
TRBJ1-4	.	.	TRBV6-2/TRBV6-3	TGTGCCAGCAGTTACGGGGGGTTGAGTGAAAAACTGTTTTTT	CASSYGGLSEKLFF
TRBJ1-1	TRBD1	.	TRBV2	TGTGCCAGCAGTAGGAGACAGGGGTTGAACACTGAAGCTTTCTTT	CASSRRQGLNTEAFF
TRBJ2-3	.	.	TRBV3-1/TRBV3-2	TGTGCCAGCAGCCTGGGACTCTCATCTACGCAGTATTTT	CASSLGLSSTQYF
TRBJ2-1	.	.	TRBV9	TGTGCCAGCAGCGGTGACGGGAGAGCCTACAATGAGCAGTTCTTC	CASSGDGRAYNEQFF
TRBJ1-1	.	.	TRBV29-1	TGCAGCGTTGAGATCTCAGGTACTGAAGCTTTCTTT	CSVEISGTEAFF
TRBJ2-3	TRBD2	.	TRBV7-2	TGTGCCAGCAGCTTTAGTGTCGGGGGGGCAGATACGCAGTATTTT	CASSFSVGGADTQYF
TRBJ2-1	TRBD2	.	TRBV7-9	TGTGCCAGCAGCCAGCTAGCGGGGGGAGACAATGAGCAGTTCTTC	CASSQLAGGDNEQFF
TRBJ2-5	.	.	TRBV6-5	TGTGCCAGCAGTATCCCCCAGGGTCGGGAGACCCAGTACTTC	CASSIPQGRETQYF
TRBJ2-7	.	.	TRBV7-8	TGTGCCAGCAGCTCCAGGGTGACCGAGCAGTACTTC	CASSSRVTEQYF
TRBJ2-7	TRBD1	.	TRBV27	TGTGCCAGCAGTCACAGGGGCCTCGTCGGCTACGAGCAGTACTTC	CASSHRGLVGYEQYF
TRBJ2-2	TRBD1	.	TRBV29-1	TGCAGCGTTGAGACAGGGGGCTTTACCGGGGAGCTGTTTTTT	CSVETGGFTGELFF
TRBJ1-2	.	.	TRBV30	TGTGCCTGGAGTTCTACAGGGAACTATGGCTACACCTTC	CAWSSTGNYGYTF
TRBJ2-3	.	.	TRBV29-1	TGCGCCCAGGGGAACATGGATACGCAGTATTTT	CAQGNMDTQYF
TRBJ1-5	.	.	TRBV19	TGTGCCAGTAGTCCTAGCGGGGGAGTAAATCAGCCCCAGCATTTT	CASSPSGGVNQPQHF
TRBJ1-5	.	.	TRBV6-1	TGTGCCAGCAGTGAATCAGGACTGGGCAATCAGCCCCAGCATTTT	CASSESGLGNQPQHF
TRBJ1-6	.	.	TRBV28	TGTGCCAGCAGAGAGGGGAGGGTAGGTAACTCACCCCTCCACTTT	CASREGRVGNSPLHF
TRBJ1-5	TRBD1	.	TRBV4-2	TGTGCCAGCAGCCAAGATCTCTCGGGACAGGGAAAGCATTTT	CASSQDLSGQGKHF
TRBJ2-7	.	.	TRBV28	TGTGCCAGCAGTACCGGAACTAGGCCCTACGAGCAGTACTTC	CASSTGTRPYEQYF
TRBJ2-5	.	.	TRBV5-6	TGTGCCAGCAGCTTGGGCGCCGCGAGGGTAACCCAGTACTTC	CASSLGAARVTQYF